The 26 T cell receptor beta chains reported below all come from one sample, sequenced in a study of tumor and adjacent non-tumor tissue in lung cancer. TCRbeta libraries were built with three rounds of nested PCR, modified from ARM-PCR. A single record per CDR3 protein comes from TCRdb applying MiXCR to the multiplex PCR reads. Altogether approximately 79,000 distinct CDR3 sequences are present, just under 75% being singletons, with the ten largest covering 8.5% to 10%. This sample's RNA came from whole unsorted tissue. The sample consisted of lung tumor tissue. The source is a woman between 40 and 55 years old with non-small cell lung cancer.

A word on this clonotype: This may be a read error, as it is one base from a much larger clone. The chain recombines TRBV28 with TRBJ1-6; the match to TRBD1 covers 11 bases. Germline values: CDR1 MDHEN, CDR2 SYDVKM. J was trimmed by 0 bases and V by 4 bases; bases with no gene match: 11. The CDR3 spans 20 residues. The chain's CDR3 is CASSSLRDRGSPSYNSPLHF. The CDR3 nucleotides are TGTGCCAGCAGTTCACTTAGGGACAGGGGGAGTCCCTCCTATAATTCACCCCTCCACTTT.

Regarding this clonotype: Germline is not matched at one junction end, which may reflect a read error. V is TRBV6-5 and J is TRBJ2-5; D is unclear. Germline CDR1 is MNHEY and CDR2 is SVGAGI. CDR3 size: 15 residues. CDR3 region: CASGYSAQLQDTQYF. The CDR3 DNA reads TGTGCCAGCGGTTACTCCGCGCAGCTTCAAGATACCCAGTACTTC.

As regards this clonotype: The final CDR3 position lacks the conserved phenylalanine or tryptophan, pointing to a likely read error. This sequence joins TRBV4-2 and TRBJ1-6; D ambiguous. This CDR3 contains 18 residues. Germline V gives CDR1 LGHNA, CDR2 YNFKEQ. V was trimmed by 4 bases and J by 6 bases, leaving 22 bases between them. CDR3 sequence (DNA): TGTGCCAGCAGCCTAGATCCCCCGGCGGGGTTGGGTAATTCACCCCTCCACCTT. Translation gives CASSLDPPAGLGNSPLHL.

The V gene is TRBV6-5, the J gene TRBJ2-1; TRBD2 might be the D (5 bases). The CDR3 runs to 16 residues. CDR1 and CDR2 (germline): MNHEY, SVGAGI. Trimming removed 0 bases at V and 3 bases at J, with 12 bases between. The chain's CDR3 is CASSYSDLGVYNEQFF. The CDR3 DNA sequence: TGTGCCAGCAGTTACTCCGACCTGGGAGTCTACAATGAGCAGTTCTTC.

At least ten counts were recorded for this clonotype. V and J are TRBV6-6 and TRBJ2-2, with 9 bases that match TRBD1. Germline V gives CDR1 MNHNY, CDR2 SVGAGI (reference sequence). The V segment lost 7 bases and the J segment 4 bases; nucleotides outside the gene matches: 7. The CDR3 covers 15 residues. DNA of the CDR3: TGTGCCAGCAAGGCGGGACAGGGTACCACCGGGGAGCTGTTTTTT. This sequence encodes CASKAGQGTTGELFF.

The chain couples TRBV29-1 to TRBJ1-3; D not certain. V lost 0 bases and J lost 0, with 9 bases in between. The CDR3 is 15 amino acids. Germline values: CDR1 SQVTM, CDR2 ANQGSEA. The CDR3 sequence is CSVEDNPSSGNTIYF. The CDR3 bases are TGCAGCGTTGAAGATAATCCCAGCTCTGGAAACACCATATATTTT.

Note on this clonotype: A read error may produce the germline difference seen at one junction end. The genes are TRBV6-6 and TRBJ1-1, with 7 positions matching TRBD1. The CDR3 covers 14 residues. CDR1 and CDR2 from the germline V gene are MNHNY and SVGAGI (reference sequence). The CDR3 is CASSIQGSNTETFF. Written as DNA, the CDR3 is TGTGCCAGTAGTATACAGGGGTCGAACACTGAAACTTTCTTT.

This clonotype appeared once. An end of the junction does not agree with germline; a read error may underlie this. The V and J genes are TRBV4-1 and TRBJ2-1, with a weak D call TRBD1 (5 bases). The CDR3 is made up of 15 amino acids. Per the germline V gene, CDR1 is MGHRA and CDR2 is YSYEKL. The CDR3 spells CTSRMGQGTYKEQFF. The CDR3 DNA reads TGCACCAGCAGAATGGGGCAGGGAACCTACAAAGAGCAGTTCTTC.

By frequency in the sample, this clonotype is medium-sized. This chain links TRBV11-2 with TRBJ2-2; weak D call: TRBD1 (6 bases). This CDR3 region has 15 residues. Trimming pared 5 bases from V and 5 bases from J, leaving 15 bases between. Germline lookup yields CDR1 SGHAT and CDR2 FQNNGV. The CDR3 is CASSPSQGLTGELFF. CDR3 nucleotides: TGTGCCAGCAGCCCGAGTCAGGGGTTAACCGGGGAGCTGTTTTTT.

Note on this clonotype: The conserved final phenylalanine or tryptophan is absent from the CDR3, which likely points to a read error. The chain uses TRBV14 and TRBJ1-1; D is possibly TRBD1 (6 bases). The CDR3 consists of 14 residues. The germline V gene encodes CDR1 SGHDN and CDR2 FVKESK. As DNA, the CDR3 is TGTGCCAACAGCCAAGGAGTAGGGGGGACTGAAGCTTTCTCT. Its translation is CANSQGVGGTEAFS.

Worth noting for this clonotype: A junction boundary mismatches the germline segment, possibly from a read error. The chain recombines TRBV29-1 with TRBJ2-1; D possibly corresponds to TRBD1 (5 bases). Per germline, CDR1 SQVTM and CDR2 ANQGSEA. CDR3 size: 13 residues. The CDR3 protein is CSARAGLFDEQFF. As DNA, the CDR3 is TGCAGCGCCCGGGCAGGGCTATTCGATGAGCAATTCTTC.

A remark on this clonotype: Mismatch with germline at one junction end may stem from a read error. CDR3 in amino acids: CTSSYAIPGQRANSPLHF. The CDR3 DNA is TGTACCAGCAGTTACGCGATCCCGGGACAGAGGGCTAATTCACCTCTCCACTTT. The V call is TRBV6-5, the J call TRBJ1-6; 7 nucleotides agree with TRBD1. This CDR3 has 18 residues. Germline assignment: CDR1 MNHEY and CDR2 SVGAGI.

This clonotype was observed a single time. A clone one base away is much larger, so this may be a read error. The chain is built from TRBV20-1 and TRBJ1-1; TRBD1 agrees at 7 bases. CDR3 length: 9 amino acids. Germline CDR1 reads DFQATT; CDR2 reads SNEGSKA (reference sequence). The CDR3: CSEQGLAFF. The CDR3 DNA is TGCAGCGAACAGGGGCTAGCTTTCTTT.

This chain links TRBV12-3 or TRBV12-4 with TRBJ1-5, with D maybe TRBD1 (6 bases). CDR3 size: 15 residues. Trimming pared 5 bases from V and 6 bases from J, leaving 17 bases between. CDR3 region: CASSLDRGAIQPQHF. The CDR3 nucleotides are TGTGCCAGCAGTCTAGATCGGGGGGCGATTCAGCCCCAGCATTTT.

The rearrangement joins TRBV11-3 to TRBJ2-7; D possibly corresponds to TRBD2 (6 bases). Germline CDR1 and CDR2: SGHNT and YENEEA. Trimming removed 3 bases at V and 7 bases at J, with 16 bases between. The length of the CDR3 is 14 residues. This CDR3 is CASSLTSTVGEQYF. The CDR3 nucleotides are TGTGCCAGCAGCTTGACTAGTACTGTGGGAGAGCAGTACTTC.

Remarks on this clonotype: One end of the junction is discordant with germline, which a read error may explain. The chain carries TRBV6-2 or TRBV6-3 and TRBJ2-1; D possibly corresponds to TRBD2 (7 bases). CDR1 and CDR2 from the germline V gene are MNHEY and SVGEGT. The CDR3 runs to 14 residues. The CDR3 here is CAGSLGGADNEQSF. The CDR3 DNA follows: TGTGCCGGCAGTTTAGGGGGGGCAGATAATGAGCAGTCCTTC.

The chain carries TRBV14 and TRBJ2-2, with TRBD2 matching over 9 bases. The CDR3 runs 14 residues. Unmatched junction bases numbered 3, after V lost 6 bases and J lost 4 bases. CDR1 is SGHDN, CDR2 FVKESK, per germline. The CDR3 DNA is TGTGCCAGCAGGGCGGGAGGGACCACCGGGGAGCTGTTTTTT. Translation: CASRAGGTTGELFF.

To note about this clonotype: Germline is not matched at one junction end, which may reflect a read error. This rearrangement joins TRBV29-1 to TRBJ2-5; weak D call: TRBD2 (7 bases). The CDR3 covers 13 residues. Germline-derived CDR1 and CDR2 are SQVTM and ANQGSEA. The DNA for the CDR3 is TGCAGCGGGAAAGAGGGGGGGAGAGAGACCCAGTACTTT. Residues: CSGKEGGRETQYF.

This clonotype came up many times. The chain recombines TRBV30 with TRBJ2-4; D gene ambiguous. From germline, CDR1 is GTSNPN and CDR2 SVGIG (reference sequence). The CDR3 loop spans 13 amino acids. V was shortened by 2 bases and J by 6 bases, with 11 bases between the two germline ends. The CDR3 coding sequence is TGTGCCTGGAGTCTGGTAGAACGAAACATTCAGTACTTC. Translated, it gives CAWSLVERNIQYF.

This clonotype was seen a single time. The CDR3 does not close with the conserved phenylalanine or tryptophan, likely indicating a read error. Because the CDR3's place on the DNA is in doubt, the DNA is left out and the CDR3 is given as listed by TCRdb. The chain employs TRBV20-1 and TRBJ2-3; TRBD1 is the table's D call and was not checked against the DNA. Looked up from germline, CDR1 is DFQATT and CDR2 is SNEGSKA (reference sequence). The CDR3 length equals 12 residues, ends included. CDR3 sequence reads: CSAPGAADTEYL.

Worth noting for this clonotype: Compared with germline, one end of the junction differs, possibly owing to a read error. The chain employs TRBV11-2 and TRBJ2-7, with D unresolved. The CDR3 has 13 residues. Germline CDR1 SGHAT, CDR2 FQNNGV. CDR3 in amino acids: CAILVSNSYQQYF. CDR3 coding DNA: TGTGCCATCTTAGTCTCAAACTCCTACCAGCAGTACTTC.

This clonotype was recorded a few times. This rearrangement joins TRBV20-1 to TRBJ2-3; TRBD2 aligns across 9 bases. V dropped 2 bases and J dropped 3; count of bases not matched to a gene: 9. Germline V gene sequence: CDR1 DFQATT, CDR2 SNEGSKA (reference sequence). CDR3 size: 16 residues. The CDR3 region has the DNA TGCAGTGCTAGATCCGGAAGCGGGAGGACAACAGATACGCAGTATTTT. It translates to CSARSGSGRTTDTQYF.

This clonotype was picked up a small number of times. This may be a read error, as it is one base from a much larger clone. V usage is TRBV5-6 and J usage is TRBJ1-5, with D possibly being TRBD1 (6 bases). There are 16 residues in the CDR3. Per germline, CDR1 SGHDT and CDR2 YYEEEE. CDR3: CANSQMRQAFNQPQHF. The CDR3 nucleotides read TGTGCCAACAGCCAAATGAGACAGGCCTTCAATCAGCCCCAGCATTTT.

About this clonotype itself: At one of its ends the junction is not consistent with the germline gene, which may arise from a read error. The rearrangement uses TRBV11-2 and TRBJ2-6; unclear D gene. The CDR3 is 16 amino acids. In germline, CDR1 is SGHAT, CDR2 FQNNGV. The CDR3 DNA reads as TGTGCCAGTAGCTGGTCAGACCTCTCTGAGTCCAACGTCCTGACTTTC. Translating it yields CASSWSDLSESNVLTF.

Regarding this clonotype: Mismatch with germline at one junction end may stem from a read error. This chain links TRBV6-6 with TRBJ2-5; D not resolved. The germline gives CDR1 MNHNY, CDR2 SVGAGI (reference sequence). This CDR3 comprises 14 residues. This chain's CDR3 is CTSSHRYGQETQYF. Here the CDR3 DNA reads TGTACCAGCAGTCACCGGTACGGACAAGAGACCCAGTACTTC.

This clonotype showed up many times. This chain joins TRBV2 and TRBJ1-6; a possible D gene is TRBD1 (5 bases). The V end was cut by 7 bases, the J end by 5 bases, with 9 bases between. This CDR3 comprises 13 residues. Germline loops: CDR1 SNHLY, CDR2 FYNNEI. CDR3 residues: CASNGADNSPLHF. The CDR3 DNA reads TGTGCCAGCAATGGGGCCGATAATTCACCCCTCCACTTT.